Here is one T cell receptor beta chain with its context. Its target is unknown. Time point indicated: patch test 3, about 24 weeks after DPC sensitization. Treatment in this sample: therapeutic diphenylcyclopropenone sensitization with weekly scalp DPC. This specimen comes from a study of human T cells and chemical hapten exposure. Study-wide points: Having alopecia, the donors may differ immunologically from healthy people.

Trimming removed 3 bases from V and 4 bases from J, with 15 bases in between. This CDR3 is 14 amino acids long. Looked up from germline, CDR1 is DFQATT and CDR2 is SNEGSKA (reference sequence). TCRdb re-called the RACE reads with MiXCR, one entry per CDR3 protein. The table shows about 82,000 distinct CDR3 sequences, with 10% to 15% occurring only once. This specimen consisted of whole blood, obtained in connection with sensitization to the hapten diphenylcyclopropenone (DPC). The rearrangement uses TRBV20-1 and TRBJ2-5, with D maybe TRBD1 (5 bases). The receptor's source is a woman aged 50 to 65 with alopecia areata. Some clones in this sample may be carry-over from other donors' samples. The CDR3, as DNA: TGCAGTGCTAGGACAGATATCCCCCCAGAGACCCAGTACTTC. Amino acid sequence: CSARTDIPPETQYF.